Included here is one T cell receptor beta chain sequence, with context. The antigen remains unidentified. This could be a read error, since a much larger clone is one nucleotide away. For CDR3 and TCR beta VDJ profiling, genomic DNA was the template used. TCRdb re-called the reads through MiXCR, storing one row per CDR3 protein. This table has 150,000 to 170,000 distinct CDR3 sequences, about 50% appearing once. This specimen comes from a study of CD8+CD57+ T cells in acquired aplastic anemia. Turning to the study itself: Sorted CD4+ and CD8+ cells yielded DNA averaging around 3.5 ug.

V lost 5 bases, J lost 11 bases, and 6 bases stayed unmatched. Germline assignment: CDR1 KGHSH and CDR2 LQKENI. CDR3 length equals 12 residues. Study results and caveats: Patients were compared with controls for CD8+ Simpson's diversity, and no significant difference emerged.

Patients chosen for sequencing had CD8+CD57+ cells that had expanded, as shown by flow cytometry. The study sampled blood from patients who had received no therapy. This chain connects TRBV18 to TRBJ1-1; 9 nucleotides match TRBD1. Material for sequencing was sorted CD4+, CD8+, or CD8+CD57+ T cells (not recorded which) from PBMCs. The TCR was taken from a human donor with aplastic anemia. CDR3 sequence (DNA): TGTGCCAGCTCAGCCGGGACAGGGTTTGCTTTCTTT. Residues: CASSAGTGFAFF.